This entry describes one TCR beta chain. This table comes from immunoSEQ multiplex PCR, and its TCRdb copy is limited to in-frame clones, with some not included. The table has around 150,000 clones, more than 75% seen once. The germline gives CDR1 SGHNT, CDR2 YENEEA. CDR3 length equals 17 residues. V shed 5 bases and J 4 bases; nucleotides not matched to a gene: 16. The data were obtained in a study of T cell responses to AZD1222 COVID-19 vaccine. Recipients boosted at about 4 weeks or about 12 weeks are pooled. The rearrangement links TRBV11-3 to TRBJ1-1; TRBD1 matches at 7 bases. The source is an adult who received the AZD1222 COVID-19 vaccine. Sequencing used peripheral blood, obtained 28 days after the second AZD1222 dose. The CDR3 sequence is CASSPYNTGAEVTEAFF. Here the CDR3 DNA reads TGTGCCAGCAGCCCGTACAATACAGGGGCAGAGGTCACTGAAGCTTTCTTT.